One and the same sample provided the 21 T cell receptor beta chains below, sequenced in a study of blood T cell repertoires in COVID-19. Using immunoSEQ multiplex PCR, the repertoire was profiled, and TCRdb retains in-frame clones only, with some absent. This table has around 110,000 clones, less than 85% appearing once. The sequencing input was peripheral blood. These receptor sequences come from a man younger than 45 with acute or convalescent COVID-19.

The sample holds one count of this clone. The chain has TRBV30 and TRBJ1-5; a possible D gene is TRBD1 (5 bases). CDR1 GTSNPN and CDR2 SVGIG come from the germline V gene (reference sequence). The V end was cut by 3 bases, the J end by 2 bases, with 11 bases between. The length of the CDR3 is 14 residues. CDR3 sequence reads: CAWSAGVRNQPQHF. CDR3 coding DNA: TGTGCCTGGAGCGCGGGGGTACGCAATCAGCCCCAGCATTTT.

The J gene is TRBJ1-1, the V gene TRBV7-3; D call uncertain. Germline V gene lookup returns CDR1 SGHTA and CDR2 FQGTGA. Trimming shortened V by 5 bases and J by 0 bases, and 7 bases separated the two germline ends. The CDR3 has 13 amino acids. The CDR3 sequence is CASSPAMNTEAFF. The CDR3 bases are TGTGCCAGCAGCCCCGCGATGAACACTGAAGCTTTCTTT.

The rearrangement joins TRBV5-6 to TRBJ2-7; perhaps TRBD1 as D (9 bases). Germline-derived CDR1 and CDR2 are SGHDT and YYEEEE. Trimming removed 4 bases from V and 0 bases from J, with 20 bases in between. The CDR3 contains 17 residues. This CDR3 reads CASSPRGGTGSSYEQYV. The CDR3, as DNA: TGTGCCAGCAGCCCCCGGGGGGGGACAGGGAGCTCCTACGAGCAGTACGTC.

CDR3 nucleotides: TGTGCCACCAGTAGAGGGCGGGACACAGATACGCAGTATTTT. This gives the protein CATSRGRDTDTQYF. The rearrangement joins TRBV24-1 to TRBJ2-3; D possibly corresponds to TRBD2 (6 bases). CDR3 length: 14 amino acids. V lost 6 bases to trimming and J lost 2 bases, with 11 bases between them. Germline CDR1 is KGHDR and CDR2 is SFDVKD.

Concerning this clone: The germline gene is not matched at one end of the junction; a read error may be the cause. The CDR3 DNA follows: TGTGCCAGCAGCTTCCTAGCAGAAGAATCCGTTTTT. Translation: CASSFLAEESVF. The chain has TRBV13 and TRBJ2-2; the D gene is possibly TRBD2 (5 bases). CDR1 PRHDT and CDR2 FYEKMQ come from the germline V gene (reference sequence). The CDR3 covers 12 residues.

This rearrangement joins TRBV7-9 to TRBJ2-5; 14 bases fit TRBD2. With 5 bases clipped from V and 3 bases from J, the junction kept 14 bases outside the gene matches. This CDR3 comprises 19 residues. The germline V gene has CDR1 SEHNR and CDR2 FQNEAQ (reference sequence). The CDR3 loop is CASSQGTSGSLLTEETQYF. CDR3 bases: TGTGCCAGCAGCCAAGGGACTAGCGGGAGTCTGTTAACAGAAGAGACCCAGTACTTC.

The chain uses TRBV27 and TRBJ2-1, with 10 bases matching TRBD2. The CDR3 contains 17 residues. Germline CDR1 MNHEY, CDR2 SMNVEV (reference sequence). Trimming at V came to 5 bases and at J to 0 bases, leaving 7 bases not matched to a gene. CDR3 nucleotides: TGTGCCAGCAGTCCCCCGGGACTAGCGTTCTCCTACAATGAGCAGTTCTTC. Translated, it gives CASSPPGLAFSYNEQFF.

This clone was counted ten times or more. The chain carries TRBV12-3 or TRBV12-4 and TRBJ2-7; D is ambiguous. V was pared by 3 bases and J by 2 bases, with 8 bases between. This CDR3 is 13 amino acids long. The CDR3 region is CASSLRRAYEQYV. In nucleotides, the CDR3 is TGTGCCAGCAGTTTGAGGAGAGCCTACGAGCAGTACGTC.

The CDR3 loop reads CASRLAGRGQAMEAFF. CDR3 DNA sequence: TGTGCAAGTCGCTTAGCCGGAAGGGGTCAGGCCATGGAAGCTTTCTTT. V is TRBV12-2 and J is TRBJ1-1; the D call in the table, TRBD1, was not verified against the DNA. TRBV12-2 is a pseudogene segment. This CDR3 has 16 residues.

The chain employs TRBV7-9 and TRBJ2-2, with 7 bases that match TRBD2. The germline CDR1 and CDR2 sequences are SEHNR and FQNEAQ (reference sequence). J lost 3 bases, V lost 4 bases, and 2 bases had no gene match. This CDR3 has 14 amino acids. The CDR3 protein is CASSSAGDTGELFF. As DNA, the CDR3 is TGTGCCAGCAGCTCGGCGGGAGACACCGGGGAGCTGTTTTTT. Based on the CDR3 plus reference TRBV7-9 and TRBJ2-2, the full variable domain is DTGVSQNPRHKITKRGQNVTFRCDPISEHNRLYWYRQTLGQGPEFLTYFQNEAQLEKSRLLSDRFSAERPKGSFSTLEIQRTEQGDSAMYLCASSSAGDTGELFFGEGSRLTVL.

The rearrangement joins TRBV23-1 to TRBJ2-1, with 10 bases that match TRBD2. TRBV23-1 is placed among ORFs of uncertain function. The CDR3 length is 18 residues. V lost 2 bases to trimming and J lost 9 bases; unmatched junction nucleotides: 16. The CDR3 DNA sequence: TGCGCCAGCAGTCAAGCCCTTTACTCTAGCGGGAGATTGGGTGAGCAGTTCTTC. It specifies CASSQALYSSGRLGEQFF.

This clone was counted a few times. CDR3 bases: TGTGCCAGCAGTTTATATTTCGGGACAGGGAGCGAGCAGTACTTC. This encodes CASSLYFGTGSEQYF. The genes are TRBV27 and TRBJ2-7; the match to TRBD1 covers 9 bases. The CDR3 contains 15 residues. CDR1 and CDR2 (germline): MNHEY, SMNVEV (reference sequence). J lost 6 bases, V lost 1 base, and 7 bases had no gene match.

In its sample, this clone was seen a few times. This chain connects TRBV9 to TRBJ1-5; TRBD1 is a possible D gene (5 bases). The CDR3 runs to 14 residues. The V end was cut by 0 bases, the J end by 3 bases, with 7 bases between. Germline V CDR1 and CDR2: SGDLS, YYNGEE. CDR3 coding DNA: TGTGCCAGCAGCGTAGATGGGGCCAATCAGCCCCAGCATTTT. Translation: CASSVDGANQPQHF.

V and J are TRBV6-6 and TRBJ1-1; no clear D. With 8 bases removed from V and 1 base from J, the gap between germline ends came to 8 bases. Germline V gene data show CDR1 as MNHNY and CDR2 as SVGAGI (reference sequence). This CDR3 has 12 amino acids. CDR3 region: CASGRRNTEAFF. In DNA form, the CDR3 reads TGTGCCAGCGGGAGGAGGAACACTGAAGCTTTCTTT.

CDR3 loop: CASSYGKTSGRHEQFF. The CDR3 DNA reads as TGTGCCAGCAGTTACGGTAAGACTAGCGGTAGACATGAGCAGTTCTTC. The chain couples TRBV6-2 or TRBV6-3 to TRBJ2-1, with 9 positions matching TRBD2. V lost 2 bases and J lost 8; bases outside the gene matches: 10. Germline V lookup: CDR1 MNHEY, CDR2 SVGEGT. The CDR3 sequence is 16 residues long.

The chain combines TRBV2 with TRBJ1-5, with a weak D call TRBD1 (6 bases). This CDR3 is built from 15 residues. Germline CDR1 is SNHLY and CDR2 is FYNNEI. V lost 5 bases and J lost 3, with 14 bases in between. CDR3 sequence reads: CASSIRDTTNQPQHF. CDR3 coding DNA: TGTGCCAGCAGTATCCGGGACACAACCAATCAGCCCCAGCATTTT.

V and J are TRBV9 and TRBJ1-2; D possibly corresponds to TRBD1 (5 bases). The V and J ends lost 4 bases and 6 bases respectively, with 16 bases between them. Germline CDR1 and CDR2: SGDLS and YYNGEE. This CDR3 contains 14 residues. CDR3 amino acids: CASSYGGLRDGYTF. For the CDR3, the DNA is TGTGCCAGCAGCTACGGGGGATTAAGGGATGGCTACACCTTC.

The rearrangement uses TRBV30 and TRBJ1-2; 8 bases match TRBD1. With 2 bases clipped from V and 2 bases from J, the junction kept 10 bases outside the gene matches. Germline V gene lookup returns CDR1 GTSNPN and CDR2 SVGIG (reference sequence). The CDR3 contains 16 residues. The CDR3 sequence is CAWSSLPRGPNYGYTF. The CDR3 coding sequence is TGTGCCTGGAGTTCCTTGCCCAGGGGGCCCAACTATGGCTACACCTTC.

The rearrangement links TRBV15 to TRBJ1-2; TRBD1 matches at 12 bases. Germline values: CDR1 LNHNV, CDR2 YYDKDF (reference sequence). CDR3 length: 15 amino acids. The trim removed 1 base at V and 4 bases at J, leaving 1 base unmatched. CDR3 in amino acids: CATSRAGQGAYGYTF. The CDR3 region has the DNA TGTGCCACCAGCAGAGCGGGACAGGGGGCCTATGGCTACACCTTC.

The gene calls are TRBV3-1 (or the pseudogene TRBV3-2) and TRBJ2-7; 7 bases agree with TRBD2. Germline CDR1 and CDR2: LGHDT and YNNKEL (reference sequence). The CDR3 is made up of 15 amino acids. With 4 bases clipped from V and 5 bases from J, the junction kept 11 bases outside the gene matches. The CDR3 region has the DNA TGTGCCAGCAGCCCCCGAGGACTAGATTTTGACGAGCAGTACGTC. Protein: CASSPRGLDFDEQYV.

This clone was observed a single time. The chain has TRBV7-9 and TRBJ2-5, with 9 bases matching TRBD2. This CDR3 has 17 residues. CDR1 and CDR2 from the germline V gene are SEHNR and FQNEAQ (reference sequence). J gave up 4 bases and V 5 bases, and 14 bases lay outside the gene matches. The CDR3 loop is CASSPEGGRALRETQYF. The CDR3 nucleotides read TGTGCCAGCAGCCCCGAAGGCGGGAGGGCCCTCCGAGAGACCCAGTACTTC.